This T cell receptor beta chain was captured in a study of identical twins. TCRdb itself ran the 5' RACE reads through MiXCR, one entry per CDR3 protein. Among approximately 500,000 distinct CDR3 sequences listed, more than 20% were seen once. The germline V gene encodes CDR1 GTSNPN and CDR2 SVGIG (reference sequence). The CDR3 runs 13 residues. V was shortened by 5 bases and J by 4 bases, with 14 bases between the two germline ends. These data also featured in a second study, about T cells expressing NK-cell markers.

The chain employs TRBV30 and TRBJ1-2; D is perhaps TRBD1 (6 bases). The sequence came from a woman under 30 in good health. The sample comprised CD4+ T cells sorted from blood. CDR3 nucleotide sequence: TGTGCCTGGGATCGACAGGCGACCTATGGCTACACCTTC. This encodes CAWDRQATYGYTF.